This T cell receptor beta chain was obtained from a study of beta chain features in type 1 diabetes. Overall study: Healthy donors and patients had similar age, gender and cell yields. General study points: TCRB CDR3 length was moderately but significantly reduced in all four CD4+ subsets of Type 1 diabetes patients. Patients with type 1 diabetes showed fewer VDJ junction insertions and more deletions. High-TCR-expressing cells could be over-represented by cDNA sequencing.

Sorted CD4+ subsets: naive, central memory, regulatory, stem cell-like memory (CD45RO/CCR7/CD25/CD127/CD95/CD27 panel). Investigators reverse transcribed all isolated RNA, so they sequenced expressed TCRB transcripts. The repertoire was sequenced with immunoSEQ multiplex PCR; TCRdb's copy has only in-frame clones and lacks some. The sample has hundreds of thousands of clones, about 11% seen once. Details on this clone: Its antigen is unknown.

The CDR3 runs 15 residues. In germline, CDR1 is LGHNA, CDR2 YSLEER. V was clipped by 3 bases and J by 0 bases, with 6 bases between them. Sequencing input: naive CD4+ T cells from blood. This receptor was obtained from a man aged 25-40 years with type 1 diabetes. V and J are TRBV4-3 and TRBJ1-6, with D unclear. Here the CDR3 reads CASSQRSSYNSPLHF. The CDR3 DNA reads TGCGCCAGCAGCCAGCGGAGCTCCTATAATTCACCCCTCCACTTT.